This T cell receptor (beta chain) was retrieved from a study of radiation and T cells in renal cell carcinoma (TCRdb year 2020). The study in broad terms: A total of some 55 samples underwent TCR beta sequencing, made up of some 26 tumors and around 27 peripheral blood samples. Across all 55 or so samples, several million unique CDR3 nucleotide sequences, encoding 2,658,974 unique CDR3 amino acid sequences, were identified. The last blood draw occurred 4 weeks after radiation, at the same time as nephrectomy.

CDR1 and CDR2 (LNHNV, YYDKDF) derive from the germline V gene (reference sequence). V is pared back by 3 bases and J by 2 bases, with 24 bases lying between the germline termini. The CDR3 numbers 19 residues from cysteine through phenylalanine. This entry keeps only the CDR3 DNA: 57 bases, framed from base 1. Following the manufacturer's recommendations, the immunoSEQ kit was used to generate TCR beta libraries from genomic DNA. Library preparation used a first multiplex PCR with proprietary primers, then a second PCR adding unique barcodes, with bead cleanups after each round. Each sample batch included a kit-provided positive control reaction and a negative control reaction. The final libraries were assessed on an Agilent 4200 TapeStation D1000 ScreenTape, pooled by volume, and quantified by qPCR. An Illumina NextSeq500 fitted with a MidOutput 150-cycle cartridge performed the sequencing, running 156 Read1 cycles and 15 Index1 cycles with the kit's custom primers. The pooled library was loaded at about 1 pM, and approximately 20% PhiX control was spiked in. In the source study's methods: Vendor-processed data were analyzed in R, and a clonotype was defined as all T cells sharing the same CDR3 nucleotide sequence. For clone abundance analyses, frequencies were normalized to the 10,000 most abundant clones in each sample. Public T cell clones, which averaged fewer than five per sample, were excluded before analysis. A difference in abundance of at least 32-fold between compartments was used to define tumor-enriched and baseline blood-enriched clonotypes. A beta-binomial differential abundance model was used to identify clonotypes that were expanded or contracted between blood time points. Similarity between tumor and blood repertoires was quantified using the Baroni-Urbani and Buser coefficient, and groups were compared with two-tailed Wilcoxon tests in R. TCRdb obtained this table from immuneACCESS and retained in-frame rearrangements with V and J assigned. These tables miss some clones; where compared with another copy, unresolved V genes account for less than half of the shortfall, and the remainder is unexplained. V and J calls and clone size are those listed in that table; D and trimming were worked out from the DNA. This sample holds about 83,000 clones; around four fifths were observed only once. Together, the top ten hold more than 2% of the sample.

The time point tag for this specimen amounts to: blood 4 weeks post-SBRT, at nephrectomy. The treatment or condition label, as the study defines it: 15 Gy SBRT to primary tumor, nephrectomy 4 weeks later. The samples were drawn from a clinical trial, where primary renal cell carcinomas were treated with 15 Gy of stereotactic body radiation therapy and then removed by nephrectomy 4 weeks afterward. To track tumor-enriched clonotypes, serial peripheral blood was sampled from radiation-treated patients at baseline and at 2 weeks and 4 weeks after SBRT. Every patient's renal cell carcinoma showed clear cell pathology. The QIAamp DNA Blood Mini Kit (Qiagen) was used to prepare genomic DNA for TCR sequencing. The analyses included only samples that passed all quality control checks. About this clone: Its antigen is not yet known. Base-call qualities are not available, and no considerably larger clone is one nucleotide away.

Beyond this particular receptor, the publication reports: Dynamics of the blood repertoire were not tracked past 4 weeks after treatment. With a single-armed trial design, the study had no way to address how radiation dose or scheduling affects the TCR repertoire. Because pretreatment tumor biopsies were not available, the study could not determine whether clonotypes were already present within the tumor at baseline. An increase in top tumor clonotypes in blood was observed from baseline to 2 weeks post-radiation, followed by contraction by 4 weeks, which was taken to suggest transient expansion of tumor-resident clones.

Recombination joined TRBV15 with TRBJ2-3, and perhaps TRBD2 as D gene, on 7 matching bases. Material: blood, obtained from a patient whose treatment included radiotherapy and nephrectomy. This clonotype was sampled from a woman aged 60 to 75 with renal cell carcinoma. Read as DNA, the sequence is TGTGCCACCAGCAGTGGGCGGGCGGGAGAGGGGGTACACACAGATACGCAGTATTTT. Its protein is CATSSGRAGEGVHTDTQYF.